This entry concerns a single TCR beta chain. The PCR contained 60 Vbeta and 13 Jbeta primers. Assay used: immunoSEQ multiplex PCR; TCRdb lists only in-frame clones, some missing. The repertoire includes approximately 120,000 clones, 76% of them detected once, and 6.5% to 8.5% sits in the top ten. The data are from a study of cytomegalovirus exposure and HLA in healthy donors. Across the whole study: An early release of data contained about 85 million unique TCRs, which came from HLA-typed donors.

The CDR3 runs to 12 residues. Trimming removed 5 bases from V and 5 bases from J, with 10 bases in between. The germline gives CDR1 SEHNR, CDR2 FQNEAQ (reference sequence). Sample: PBMCs. The chain is built from TRBV7-9 and TRBJ2-7; possible D gene TRBD2, 6 bases. This clonotype was obtained from a woman aged 45-65 years in good health and CMV-seropositive. In DNA form, the CDR3 reads TGTGCCAGCAGCGCGGGACCTAACGAGCAGTACTTC. This sequence encodes CASSAGPNEQYF.